A single sample is the source of the 10 T cell receptor beta chains below, sequenced in a study of OX40 agonist ivuxolimab in advanced cancers. Sequencing used immunoSEQ multiplex PCR; TCRdb keeps in-frame clones, though not all of them. Of 81,000 or so clones listed, about 88% were seen once; the top ten hold approximately 0.47%. Specimen: CD4+ or CD8+ T cells sorted from blood, collected in a trial of the OX40 agonist ivuxolimab. The receptor source for this set is an adult with an advanced solid tumor such as melanoma, head and neck, liver or kidney cancer.

The chain uses TRBV19 and TRBJ1-2; 11 bases map to TRBD1. CDR3 length equals 15 residues. Germline V gene data show CDR1 as LNHDA and CDR2 as SQIVND (reference sequence). With V trimmed by 5 bases and J by 7 bases, 9 bases remained unmatched. Written as DNA, the CDR3 is TGTGCCAGTAGTCCAACTCCGGGACAGGGGGGTGGCTACACCTTC. Translation: CASSPTPGQGGGYTF.

This chain links TRBV7-8 with TRBJ2-2; D unclear. Germline V CDR1 and CDR2: SGHVS, FQNEAQ. Trimming left V 0 bases short and J 5 bases short, with 16 bases between. The CDR3 runs to 17 residues. For the CDR3, the DNA is TGTGCCAGCAGCTTAGCTAGAGAATTATTTCGGACCGGGGAGCTGTTTTTT. As protein: CASSLARELFRTGELFF. Using reference TRBV7-8 and TRBJ2-2 for the parts outside the CDR3, the full variable domain is GAGVSQSPRYKVAKRGQDVALRCDPISGHVSLFWYQQALGQGPEFLTYFQNEAQLDKSGLPSDRFFAERPEGSVSTLKIQRTQQEDSAVYLCASSLARELFRTGELFFGEGSRLTVL.

This chain uses TRBV5-1 with TRBJ2-7, with a possible D match to TRBD1 (5 bases). CDR3 length: 15 residues. V was pared by 5 bases and J by 3 bases, with 18 bases between. Germline V gene data show CDR1 as SGHRS and CDR2 as YFSETQ. The CDR3 loop is CASSPSSQDIYEQYF. The CDR3 DNA follows: TGCGCCAGCAGTCCCTCATCGCAGGACATCTACGAGCAGTACTTC.

This clone came up a few times. The chain uses TRBV4-2 and TRBJ1-5; D perhaps matches TRBD1 (5 bases). V was pared by 6 bases and J by 2 bases, with 14 bases between. CDR3 length: 15 amino acids. Germline V gives CDR1 LGHNA, CDR2 YNFKEQ. The CDR3 sequence is CASRSGRGGNQPQHF. The CDR3 DNA is TGTGCCAGCAGGAGTGGGAGGGGTGGCAATCAGCCCCAGCATTTT.

The chain is built from TRBV5-1 and TRBJ2-3, with no clear D. The germline CDR1 and CDR2 sequences are SGHRS and YFSETQ. Trimming cost V 0 bases and J 3 bases, with 8 bases left between them. CDR3 length equals 14 residues. The CDR3 region has the DNA TGCGCCAGCAGCTTGGGGACCCAGACAGATACGCAGTATTTT. Amino acids: CASSLGTQTDTQYF.

The V and J genes are TRBV6-6 and TRBJ2-3, with D perhaps matching TRBD2 (5 bases). Trimming pared 7 bases from V and 6 bases from J, leaving 23 bases between. Per germline, CDR1 MNHNY and CDR2 SVGAGI (reference sequence). CDR3 size: 16 residues. The CDR3 DNA reads as TGTGCCAGCACCTACGGGTACCAGGAGGTCGCCGATACGCAGTATTTT. Its protein product is CASTYGYQEVADTQYF.

This clone was observed a few times. J is TRBJ1-1 and V is TRBV7-9; 7 bases line up with TRBD1. The germline V gene has CDR1 SEHNR and CDR2 FQNEAQ (reference sequence). The CDR3 covers 12 residues. V dropped 5 bases and J dropped 12; count of bases not matched to a gene: 9. The CDR3 region has the DNA TGTGCCAGCAGCCTTCGACAGGGCCGGTCTTTCTTT. As protein: CASSLRQGRSFF.

The CDR3 sequence: CASSLIESTGELFF. The CDR3 DNA reads TGTGCCAGCAGCTTAATCGAGAGCACCGGGGAGCTGTTTTTT. The rearrangement joins TRBV7-9 to TRBJ2-2; no definite D call. CDR1 and CDR2 from the germline V gene are SEHNR and FQNEAQ (reference sequence). The CDR3 is 14 residues long. The V and J ends lost 2 bases and 4 bases respectively, with 8 bases between them.

The CDR3 here is CASSLAVAGNTIYF. The DNA of the CDR3 is TGTGCCAGCAGCTTGGCCGTTGCTGGAAACACCATATATTTT. V is TRBV5-5 and J is TRBJ1-3; D not certain. With 0 bases removed from V and 2 bases from J, the gap between germline ends came to 6 bases. Germline V lookup: CDR1 SGHKS, CDR2 YYEKEE (reference sequence). This CDR3 comprises 14 residues.

This clone came up a few times. The CDR3 sequence: CASSPRTGIGNTIYF. In DNA form, the CDR3 reads TGTGCCAGCAGCCCCCGGACAGGGATTGGAAACACCATATATTTT. The rearrangement joins TRBV9 to TRBJ1-3; 8 nucleotides align to TRBD1. Trimming cost V 4 bases and J 3 bases; bases outside gene matches: 6. The CDR3 totals 15 residues. Germline V lookup: CDR1 SGDLS, CDR2 YYNGEE.